This TCR beta chain was captured by sequencing in a study of T cells after yellow fever vaccination. Regarding the study as a whole: Overlap between CD4 and CD8 compartments was detected for a small share of clonotypes.

V lost 7 bases to trimming and J lost 5 bases, with 17 bases between them. The CDR3 loop spans 14 amino acids. Germline V lookup: CDR1 MDHEN, CDR2 SYDVKM. Synthesis of TCR cDNA relied on 5'RACE template switching, which attached a universal primer site and UMIs. TCRdb called the 5' RACE reads again in MiXCR, with one record for every CDR3 protein. The sample carries about 350,000 distinct CDR3 sequences, about 7.8% recorded once. Details on this clonotype: The antigen remains unidentified.

The sequenced sample was PBMCs, obtained roughly 45 days after the first yellow fever vaccination. The sequence was collected from a man between 18 and 35 years old who received the YFV17D yellow fever vaccine. This sequence joins TRBV28 and TRBJ2-5; either TRBD1 or TRBD2 may supply D (5 bases each). The CDR3 reads CASNSGRGRETQYF. CDR3 nucleotide sequence: TGTGCCAGCAACTCAGGTCGGGGCCGGGAGACCCAGTACTTC.